This TCR beta chain was sequenced during a study of OX40 agonist ivuxolimab in advanced cancers. Study as a whole: The dose-escalation cohort was around 83% male, with a mean age of around 60 years, ranging about 23 to 79. Study-level findings and limits: It was also the case that some nonresponders had low normalized T-cell clonal expansion. Averaged across samples, CD8+ T cells carried more expanded clones than CD4+ did. CD4+ and CD8+ blood T cells expanded clonally by week 6 at 0.1 to 3.0 mg/kg.

Of note for this clone: The antigen is not known.

Measured with immunoSEQ multiplex PCR; TCRdb has only the in-frame clones, and not every one. This table has under 85,000 clones, over 85% appearing once. The V end lost 4 bases, the J end lost 4 bases, and 8 bases lay between the germline ends. The germline V gene has CDR1 PRHDT and CDR2 FYEKMQ (reference sequence). The CDR3 has 13 residues. The chain employs TRBV13 and TRBJ2-1; D remains ambiguous. Specimen: CD4+ or CD8+ T cells sorted from blood, collected in a trial of the OX40 agonist ivuxolimab. The clonotype comes from an adult with an advanced solid tumor such as melanoma, head and neck, liver or kidney cancer. The CDR3 DNA reads as TGTGCCAGCAGCTCCTACCCTTACAATGAGCAGTTCTTC. Encoded protein: CASSSYPYNEQFF.